A single TCR beta chain is shown here with its context. Its cognate antigen is unknown. The CDR3 is made up of 13 amino acids. The germline V gene encodes CDR1 MNHNS and CDR2 SASEGT. After removal of 7 bases from V and 2 bases from J, the junction contained 5 bases not matched to a gene. The method was immunoSEQ multiplex PCR; TCRdb's version includes in-frame clones alone and lacks a portion of them. The table includes 72,000 or so clones, 80% to 90% detected once. This entry comes from a study of OX40 agonist ivuxolimab in advanced cancers. Study-wide background: At about 82% male, the cohort had a mean age of 60 years, ranging from about 23 to 79. Study-wide results and limits: Clones of CD4+ and CD8+ blood T cells grew by week 6 at doses of 0.1 to 3.0 mg/kg.

The TCR was taken from an adult with an advanced solid tumor such as melanoma, head and neck, liver or kidney cancer. Sequences were derived from CD4+ or CD8+ T cells sorted from blood, sampled in a trial of the OX40 agonist ivuxolimab. The rearrangement links TRBV6-1 to TRBJ2-7, with 7 nucleotides matching TRBD1. CDR3: CASKLGQAYEQYF. The CDR3 DNA reads TGTGCCAGCAAACTAGGACAGGCCTACGAGCAGTACTTC.